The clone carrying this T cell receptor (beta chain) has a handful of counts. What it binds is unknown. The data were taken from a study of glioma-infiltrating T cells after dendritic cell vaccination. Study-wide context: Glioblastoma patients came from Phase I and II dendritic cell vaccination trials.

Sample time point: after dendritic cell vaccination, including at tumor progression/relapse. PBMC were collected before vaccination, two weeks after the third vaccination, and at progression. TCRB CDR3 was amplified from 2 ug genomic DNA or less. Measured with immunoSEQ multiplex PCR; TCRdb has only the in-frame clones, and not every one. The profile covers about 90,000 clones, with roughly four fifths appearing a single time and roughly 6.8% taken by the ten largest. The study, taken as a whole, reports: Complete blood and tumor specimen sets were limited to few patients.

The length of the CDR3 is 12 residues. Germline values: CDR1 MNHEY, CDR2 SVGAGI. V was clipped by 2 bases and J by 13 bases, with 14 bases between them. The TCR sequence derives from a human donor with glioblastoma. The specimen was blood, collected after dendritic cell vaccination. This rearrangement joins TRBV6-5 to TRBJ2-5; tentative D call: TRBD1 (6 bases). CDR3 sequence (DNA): TGTGCCAGCAGTTACCGAGACAGGAGGTCGTACTTC. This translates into CASSYRDRRSYF.